The T cell receptor (beta chain) described here comes from a study of blood T cell repertoires in COVID-19. Study context: Sources were T cells, B-cell-depleted T cells, or PBMCs; the material itself was cDNA or gDNA.

The germline V gene has CDR1 MDHEN and CDR2 SYDVKM. The V gene end was trimmed by 5 bases and the J gene end by 5 bases; junction bases not matched to a gene: 8. CDR3 length equals 15 residues. Original analysis: Counts of nucleated cells, estimated from reference gene primer amplification, were obtained. Sequencing used immunoSEQ multiplex PCR; TCRdb keeps in-frame clones, though not all of them. From that table come the V and J calls and clone size; the DNA was used to work out D and trimming. The table has about 140,000 clones, around nine tenths seen once. This clonotype was obtained from a human donor in a cohort sampled during active COVID-19. The sequenced sample consisted of peripheral blood. This sequence joins TRBV28 and TRBJ2-5; 10 bases line up with TRBD2. The CDR3 spells CASSLQAGGRETQYF. The CDR3 nucleotides read TGTGCCAGCAGTCTGCAAGCGGGGGGGCGGGAGACCCAGTACTTC.